This T cell receptor (beta chain) was documented in a study of blood T cell repertoires in COVID-19 (dated by TCRdb to the early 2020s). With regard to the full study: Collaborator samples came from the United States, Italy and Spain and covered acute and convalescent phases of COVID-19. Samples were obtained from the ongoing ImmuneRACE study (first 160 participants) and from over 1,000 subjects provided by 6 global collaborators. Deeply sampled blood TCRbeta repertoires from subjects exposed to, actively infected with, or recovered from COVID-19 were included in the dataset. The material from the prospective study consisted of cDNA or gDNA derived from T cells, B-cell-depleted T cells, or PBMCs. Nearly every sample came with metadata listing a de-identified subject ID, COVID-19 status, age in years and sex. Where HLA class I and class II types were available, the types were taken from metadata supplied by the sample provider, not from assay-based typing. A freely available public database, intended as a resource for researchers studying the immune response to SARS-CoV-2, is where the repertoires were released.

Details on this clone: Its cognate antigen has yet to be identified. No qualities accompany the bases; no much larger clone lies one base away.

Its CDR3 holds 17 amino acids, cysteine through phenylalanine. The DNA shown is the 51-base CDR3, in frame from base 1. The germline V gene sets CDR1 to SGHAT and CDR2 to FQNNGV. Deletion took 5 bases off V and 2 bases off J, with a span of 22 bases between the germline ends. One collaborating source in Seattle enrolled patients while the patients were actively infected and followed the patients over time throughout the course of disease. Collaborating institutions collected whole blood in K2EDTA tubes following their own protocols. Collaborator samples were shipped for TCRbeta analysis as frozen whole blood, isolated PBMCs, or DNA extracted from either sample type. Overall study results and their limits: The amount of clinical and demographic metadata varied by source and participant and was provided uncurated.

TCRbeta CDR3 regions were amplified from genomic DNA by means of the immunoSEQ Assay, a bias-controlled multiplex PCR. The source study handled its data this way. Nucleated cell counts per sample were estimated from amplification of reference gene primers within the assay. To quantify the absolute abundance of each unique TCRbeta CDR3 rearrangement, sequence reads were collapsed and filtered. For each sample, productive Simpson clonality was calculated as the square root of Simpson's diversity index across productive rearrangements. Imported from immuneACCESS, the table was reduced by TCRdb to in-frame sequences with V and J called. These copies leave out some clones; in studies compared against another copy, an unresolved V gene accounts for under half, and the cause of the remainder is not known. That table is the source of V, J and clone size, and D and trimming were worked out from the DNA. For this sample the table gives 250,000 to 300,000 clones, of which approximately 90% were detected only once. Clones ranked in the top ten supply over 2% of the sample.

The sequenced material came from peripheral blood. This TCR derives from a woman in her 30s with COVID-19, enrolled during active disease. This chain is built from TRBV11-2 and TRBJ2-7, with a weak D call of TRBD1 (6 bases match). The DNA is as follows: TGTGCCAGCAGCCCAGTGGGCCGGGGCAGGGGACCCTACGAGCAGTACTTC. Its amino acids are CASSPVGRGRGPYEQYF.